This T cell receptor (beta chain) was observed in a study of cytomegalovirus exposure and HLA in healthy donors. V lost 0 bases, J lost 0 bases, and 9 bases stayed unmatched. This CDR3 contains 18 residues. In germline, CDR1 is SGHRS, CDR2 YFSETQ. Researchers ran the PCR with 60 Vbeta and 13 Jbeta primers. TCRdb's copy holds only in-frame clones and misses some; the assay was immunoSEQ multiplex PCR. The table has about 110,000 clones, over 60% seen once. Regarding the study as a whole: Reports described diagnosis of cytomegalovirus status by the classifier as highly specific and sensitive.

This clone was observed a handful of times. The antigen is not known. Input material: PBMCs. This TCR was sampled from a male donor in good health and CMV-seronegative. V usage is TRBV5-1 and J usage is TRBJ2-4, with 7 bases aligning to TRBD1. The DNA for the CDR3 is TGCGCCAGCAGCTTGGGACAGGGCGCCAATCTAGCCAAAAACATTCAGTACTTC. It yields the protein CASSLGQGANLAKNIQYF.